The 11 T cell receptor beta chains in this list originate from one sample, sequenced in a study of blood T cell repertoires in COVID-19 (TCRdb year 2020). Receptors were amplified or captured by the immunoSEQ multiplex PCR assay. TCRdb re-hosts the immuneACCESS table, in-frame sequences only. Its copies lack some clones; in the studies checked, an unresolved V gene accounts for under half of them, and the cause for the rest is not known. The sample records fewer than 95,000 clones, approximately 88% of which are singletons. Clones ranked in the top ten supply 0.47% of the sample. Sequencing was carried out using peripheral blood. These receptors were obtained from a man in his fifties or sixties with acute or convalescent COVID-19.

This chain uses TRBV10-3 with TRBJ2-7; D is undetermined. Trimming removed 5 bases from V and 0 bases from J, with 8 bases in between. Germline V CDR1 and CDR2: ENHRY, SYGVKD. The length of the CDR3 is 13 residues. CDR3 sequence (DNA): TGTGCCATCAGTTCGGTTTTCTCCTACGAGCAGTACTTC. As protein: CAISSVFSYEQYF.

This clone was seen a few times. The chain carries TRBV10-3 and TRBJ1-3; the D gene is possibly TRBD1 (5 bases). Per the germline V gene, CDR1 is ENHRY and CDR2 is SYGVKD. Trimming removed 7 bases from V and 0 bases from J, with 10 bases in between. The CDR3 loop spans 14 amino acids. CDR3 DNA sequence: TGTGCCATCAAGGACACCAACTCTGGAAACACCATATATTTT. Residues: CAIKDTNSGNTIYF.

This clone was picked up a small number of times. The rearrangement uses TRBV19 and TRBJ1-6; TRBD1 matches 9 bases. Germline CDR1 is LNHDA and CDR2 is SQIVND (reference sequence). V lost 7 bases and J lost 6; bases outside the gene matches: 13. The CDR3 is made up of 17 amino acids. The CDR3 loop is CASKRTTGTGSNSPLHF. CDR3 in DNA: TGTGCCAGTAAAAGAACTACCGGGACAGGGTCTAATTCACCCCTCCACTTT.

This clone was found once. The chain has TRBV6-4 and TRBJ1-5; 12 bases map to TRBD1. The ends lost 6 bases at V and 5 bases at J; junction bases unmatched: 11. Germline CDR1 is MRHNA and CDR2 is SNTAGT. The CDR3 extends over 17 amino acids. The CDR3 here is CASRGTGGTYPDQPQHF. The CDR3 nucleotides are TGTGCCAGCAGAGGGACAGGGGGCACGTACCCCGATCAGCCCCAGCATTTT.

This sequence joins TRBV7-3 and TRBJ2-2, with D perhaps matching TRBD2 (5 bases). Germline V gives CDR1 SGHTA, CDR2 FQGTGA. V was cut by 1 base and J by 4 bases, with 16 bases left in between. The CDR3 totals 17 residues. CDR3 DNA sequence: TGTGCCAGCAGCTTAAACCCCGGCGTTGGAGGCACCGGGGAGCTGTTTTTT. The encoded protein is CASSLNPGVGGTGELFF.

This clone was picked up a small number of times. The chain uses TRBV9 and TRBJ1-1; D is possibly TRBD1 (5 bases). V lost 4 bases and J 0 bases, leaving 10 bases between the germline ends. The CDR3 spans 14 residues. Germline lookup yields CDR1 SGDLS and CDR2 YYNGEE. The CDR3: CASSPGHMNTEAFF. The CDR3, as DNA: TGTGCCAGCAGCCCCGGACACATGAACACTGAAGCTTTCTTT.

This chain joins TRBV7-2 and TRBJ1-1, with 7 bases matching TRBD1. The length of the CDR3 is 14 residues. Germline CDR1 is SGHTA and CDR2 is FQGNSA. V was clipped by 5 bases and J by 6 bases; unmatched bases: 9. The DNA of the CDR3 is TGTGCCAGCAGCGCACGACAGGGATTTGCTGAAGCTTTCTTT. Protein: CASSARQGFAEAFF.

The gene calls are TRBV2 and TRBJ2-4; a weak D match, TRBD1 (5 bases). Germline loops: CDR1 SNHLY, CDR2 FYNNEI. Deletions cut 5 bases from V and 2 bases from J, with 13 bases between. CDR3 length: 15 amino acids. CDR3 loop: CASSPPAGTKNIQYF. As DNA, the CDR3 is TGTGCCAGCAGTCCCCCCGCAGGGACCAAAAACATTCAGTACTTC.

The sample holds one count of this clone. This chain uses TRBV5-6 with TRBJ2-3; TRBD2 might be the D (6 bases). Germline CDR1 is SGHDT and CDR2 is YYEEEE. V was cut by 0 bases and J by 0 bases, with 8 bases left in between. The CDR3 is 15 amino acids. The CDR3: CASSLGGASTDTQYF. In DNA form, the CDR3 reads TGTGCCAGCAGCTTGGGCGGGGCTAGCACAGATACGCAGTATTTT.

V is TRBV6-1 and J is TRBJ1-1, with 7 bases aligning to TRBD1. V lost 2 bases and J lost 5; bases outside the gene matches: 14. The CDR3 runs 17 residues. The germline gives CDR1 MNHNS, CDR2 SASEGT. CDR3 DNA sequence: TGTGCCAGCAGTGAACCTTTTGCAGGGGGAGTTAGGACTGAAGCTTTCTTT. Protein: CASSEPFAGGVRTEAFF.

The CDR3 here is CASSGGAGTSKETQYF. Here the CDR3 DNA reads TGTGCCAGCAGTGGTGGAGCCGGGACTAGCAAAGAGACCCAGTACTTC. The V gene is TRBV2, the J gene TRBJ2-5; 9 positions match TRBD2. The CDR3 loop spans 16 amino acids. Trimming cost V 4 bases and J 3 bases; bases outside gene matches: 9. Looked up from germline, CDR1 is SNHLY and CDR2 is FYNNEI. Complete variable domain (other parts from reference TRBV2 and TRBJ2-5): EPEVTQTPSHQVTQMGQEVILRCVPISNHLYFYWYRQILGQKVEFLVSFYNNEISEKSEIFDDQFSVERPDGSNFTLKIRSTKLEDSAMYFCASSGGAGTSKETQYFGPGTRLLVL.